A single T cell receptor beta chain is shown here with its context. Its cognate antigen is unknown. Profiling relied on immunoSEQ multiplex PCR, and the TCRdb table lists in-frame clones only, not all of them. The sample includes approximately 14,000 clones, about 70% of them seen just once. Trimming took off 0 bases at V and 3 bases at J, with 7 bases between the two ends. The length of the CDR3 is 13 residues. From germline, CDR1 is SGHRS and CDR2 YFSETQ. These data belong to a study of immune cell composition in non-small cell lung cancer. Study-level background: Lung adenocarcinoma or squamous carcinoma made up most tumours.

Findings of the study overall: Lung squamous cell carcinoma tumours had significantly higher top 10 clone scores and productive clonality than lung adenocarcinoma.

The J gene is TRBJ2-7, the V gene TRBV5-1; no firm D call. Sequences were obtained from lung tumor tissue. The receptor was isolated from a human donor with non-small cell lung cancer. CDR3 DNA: TGCGCCAGCAGCTTGGCGCCCAGCTACGAGCAGTACTTC. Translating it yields CASSLAPSYEQYF.